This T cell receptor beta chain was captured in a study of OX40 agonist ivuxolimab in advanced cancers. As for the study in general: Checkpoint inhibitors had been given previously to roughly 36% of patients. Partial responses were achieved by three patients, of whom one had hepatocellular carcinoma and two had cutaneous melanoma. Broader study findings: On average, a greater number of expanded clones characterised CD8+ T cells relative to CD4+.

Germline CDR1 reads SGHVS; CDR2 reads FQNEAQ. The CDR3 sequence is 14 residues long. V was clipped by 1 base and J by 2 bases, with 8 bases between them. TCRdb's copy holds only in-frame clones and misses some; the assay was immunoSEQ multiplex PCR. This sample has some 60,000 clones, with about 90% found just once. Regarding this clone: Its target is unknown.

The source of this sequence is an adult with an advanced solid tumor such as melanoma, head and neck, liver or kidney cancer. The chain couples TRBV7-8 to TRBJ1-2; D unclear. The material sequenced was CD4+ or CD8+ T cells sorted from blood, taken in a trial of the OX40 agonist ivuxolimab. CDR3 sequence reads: CASSLEDSNYGYTF. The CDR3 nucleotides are TGTGCCAGCAGCTTAGAGGACTCCAACTATGGCTACACCTTC.